This TCR beta chain originates from a study of blood T cell repertoires in COVID-19 (dated by TCRdb to between 2020 and 2021). General notes on the study: Samples covering the acute and convalescent phases of COVID-19 were provided by collaborators in the United States, Italy and Spain. A freely available public database, intended as a resource for researchers studying the immune response to SARS-CoV-2, is where the repertoires were released. The dataset comprised deeply sampled blood TCRbeta repertoires from subjects exposed to, actively infected with, or recovered from COVID-19. Nearly every sample came with metadata listing a de-identified subject ID, COVID-19 status, age in years and sex. Samples were obtained from the ongoing ImmuneRACE study (first 160 participants) and from over a thousand subjects provided by 6 global collaborators. The material from the prospective study consisted of cDNA or gDNA derived from T cells, B-cell-depleted T cells, or PBMCs. Where available, HLA class I and class II types were taken from metadata supplied by the sample provider and were not determined by assay-based typing.

A note on this clone: There is no known antigen for this receptor. No base-level quality is on record; no much larger clone is a single base apart.

The immunoSEQ Assay, a bias-controlled multiplex PCR, was used to amplify TCRbeta CDR3 regions from genomic DNA. Per the original workflow: Within the assay, amplification of reference gene primers was used to estimate how many nucleated cells each sample contained. To quantify the absolute abundance of each unique TCRbeta CDR3 rearrangement, sequence reads were collapsed and filtered. Productive Simpson clonality was computed per sample as the square root of Simpson's diversity index over productive rearrangements. This immuneACCESS table, as held by TCRdb, lists in-frame sequences with V and J called but not all clones. Of the missing ones, under half trace to an unresolved V gene in checked studies; the others have no known cause. That table furnishes V, J and clone size, whereas the DNA furnished D and trimming. The sample includes about 100,000 clones, with about 77% observed a single time. The ten top clones hold approximately 29% of the sample.

On the study overall, not on this receptor specifically: The quantity of clinical and demographic metadata differed by source and by participant and was supplied without curation.

Collaborating institutions collected whole blood in K2EDTA tubes following their own protocols. For TCRbeta analysis, collaborators shipped samples as frozen whole blood, isolated PBMCs, or DNA extracted from either of those sample types. The clonotype was recovered from a man aged 65-85 years with active or convalescent COVID-19. The material sequenced was peripheral blood.

This receptor carries the CDR3 CASSLYRTSGNNEQFF. The DNA sequence follows: TGCGCCAGCAGCTTGTATCGGACTAGCGGAAACAATGAGCAGTTCTTC. The V and J genes are TRBV5-1 and TRBJ2-1; the junction holds 10 bases that match TRBD2. Here V drops 1 base and J drops 5 bases, and the junction holds 6 bases not matched to any gene. The CDR1 and CDR2 encoded by the germline V gene are SGHRS and YFSETQ. CDR3 length: 16 amino acids, cysteine to phenylalanine. Only the CDR3 portion is preserved as DNA: 48 bases, with reading frame beginning at the first base.